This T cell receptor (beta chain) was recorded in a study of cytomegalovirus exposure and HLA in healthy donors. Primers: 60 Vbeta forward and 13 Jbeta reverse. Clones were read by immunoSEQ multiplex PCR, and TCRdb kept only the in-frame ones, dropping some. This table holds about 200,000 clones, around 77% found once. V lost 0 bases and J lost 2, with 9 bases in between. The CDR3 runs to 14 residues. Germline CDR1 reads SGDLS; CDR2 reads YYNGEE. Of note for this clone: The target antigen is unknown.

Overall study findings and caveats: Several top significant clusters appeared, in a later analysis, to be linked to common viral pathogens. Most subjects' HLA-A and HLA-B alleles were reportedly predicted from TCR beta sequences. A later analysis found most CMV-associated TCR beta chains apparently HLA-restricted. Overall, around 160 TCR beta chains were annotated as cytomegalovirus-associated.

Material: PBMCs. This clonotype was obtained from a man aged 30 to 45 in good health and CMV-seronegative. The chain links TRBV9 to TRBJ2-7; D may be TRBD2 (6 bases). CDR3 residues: CASSVGGTTYEQYF. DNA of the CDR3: TGTGCCAGCAGCGTAGGCGGGACCACCTACGAGCAGTACTTC.